This passage covers 21 T cell receptor beta chains from one sample sequenced in a study of blood T cell repertoires in COVID-19. Clones were sequenced by immunoSEQ multiplex PCR, and TCRdb holds only the in-frame ones, with some missing. The sample gives a few hundred thousand clones, 88% of which show up once; about 4% is in the top ten. The sample consisted of peripheral blood. The receptors were sampled from a man aged 55 to 69 who had recovered from COVID-19.

The chain has TRBV20-1 and TRBJ2-5, with D perhaps TRBD1 (5 bases). The V end lost 2 bases, the J end lost 4 bases, and 5 bases lay between the germline ends. The CDR3 consists of 11 residues. Germline lookup yields CDR1 DFQATT and CDR2 SNEGSKA (reference sequence). The CDR3 DNA sequence: TGCAGTGCTAGAAGGGGAGAGACCCAGTACTTC. Translation: CSARRGETQYF.

This chain uses TRBV19 with TRBJ2-7; a weak D match, TRBD1 (6 bases). The V end was cut by 6 bases, the J end by 3 bases, with 9 bases between. The CDR3 is 12 residues long. Germline-derived CDR1 and CDR2 are LNHDA and SQIVND (reference sequence). The CDR3 region is CASSQGFYEQYF. The CDR3 DNA is TGTGCCAGTAGCCAGGGGTTCTACGAGCAGTACTTC.

This chain joins TRBV7-7 and TRBJ2-3, with 10 nucleotides matching TRBD1. CDR3 length: 15 amino acids. The J segment lost 5 bases and the V segment lost 5 bases, leaving 7 bases of the junction unmatched. The germline CDR1 and CDR2 sequences are SSHAT and FNYEAQ (reference sequence). CDR3 in amino acids: CASSMEGQGLDTQYF. CDR3 coding DNA: TGTGCCAGCAGCATGGAGGGACAGGGGTTAGATACGCAGTATTTT.

V gene TRBV6-5 combines with J gene TRBJ2-3; TRBD1 might be the D (6 bases). Germline CDR1 and CDR2: MNHEY and SVGAGI. The CDR3 covers 14 residues. Trimming cost V 4 bases and J 6 bases, with 14 bases left between them. CDR3 in DNA: TGTGCCAGCAGTTCCCCTACAGGGTGGGATACGCAGTATTTT. Residues: CASSSPTGWDTQYF.

A single count supports this clone. The rearrangement joins TRBV9 to TRBJ2-1; 15 nucleotides align to TRBD2. Per the germline V gene, CDR1 is SGDLS and CDR2 is YYNGEE. The length of the CDR3 is 15 residues. The junction had 3 bases not matched to a gene; V was cut back by 4 bases and J by 7 bases. DNA of the CDR3: TGTGCCAGCAGCCCCGGGACTAGCGGGGGGAATGAGCAGTTCTTC. Translation gives CASSPGTSGGNEQFF.

The genes are TRBV6-5 and TRBJ1-1; a weak D match, TRBD1 (6 bases). Germline values: CDR1 MNHEY, CDR2 SVGAGI. Trimming removed 6 bases at V and 4 bases at J, with 12 bases between. The CDR3 sequence is 13 residues long. As DNA, the CDR3 is TGTGCCAGCAGGTGGGAGGGGGTCACTGAAGCTTTCTTT. This gives the protein CASRWEGVTEAFF.

The chain links TRBV5-1 to TRBJ1-1; TRBD1 is a possible D gene (5 bases). Germline loops: CDR1 SGHRS, CDR2 YFSETQ. The ends were cut back, 4 bases at V and 1 base at J, with 14 bases in the middle. The CDR3 length is 15 residues. Written as DNA, the CDR3 is TGCGCCAGCAGCGCCTTAAGGGGTGGGAACACTGAAGCTTTCTTT. This encodes CASSALRGGNTEAFF.

J is TRBJ2-2 and V is TRBV9, with 11 bases fitting TRBD2. The J segment lost 4 bases and the V segment lost 3 bases, leaving 5 bases of the junction unmatched. The germline gives CDR1 SGDLS, CDR2 YYNGEE. The CDR3 is made up of 16 amino acids. CDR3 nucleotide sequence: TGTGCCAGCAGCGCCCCCGGACTAGCGGGCACCGGGGAGCTGTTTTTT. This sequence encodes CASSAPGLAGTGELFF.

In its sample, this clone was seen a few times. V usage is TRBV6-2 or TRBV6-3 and J usage is TRBJ1-1; D uncertain. The CDR3 loop spans 11 amino acids. From germline, CDR1 is MNHEY and CDR2 SVGEGT. V dropped 6 bases and J dropped 10 bases, with 12 bases sitting between them. CDR3 nucleotide sequence: TGTGCCAGCAGCGACTTAATGGGAGCTTTCTTT. Translated: CASSDLMGAFF.

The chain joins TRBV5-1 to TRBJ1-4, with D unclear. Trimming left V 0 bases short and J 5 bases short, with 8 bases between. Germline-derived CDR1 and CDR2 are SGHRS and YFSETQ. The CDR3 is 14 amino acids. The CDR3 region has the DNA TGCGCCAGCAGCTTGGACAGTACAAATGAAAAACTGTTTTTT. It codes for CASSLDSTNEKLFF.

J is TRBJ1-2 and V is TRBV6-5, with 8 bases matching TRBD1. Germline V CDR1 and CDR2: MNHEY, SVGAGI. CDR3 size: 12 residues. The J segment lost 3 bases and the V segment lost 6 bases, leaving 0 bases of the junction unmatched. CDR3 nucleotides: TGTGCCAGCAGGGACAGGGACTATGGCTACACCTTC. This sequence encodes CASRDRDYGYTF.

The chain has TRBV24-1 and TRBJ2-3; 8 bases line up with TRBD2. Germline CDR1 and CDR2: KGHDR and SFDVKD. Unmatched junction bases numbered 6, after V lost 6 bases and J lost 2 bases. CDR3 length equals 15 residues. CDR3 nucleotides: TGTGCCACCAGTAAACGGGAGGGGAACACAGATACGCAGTATTTT. The encoded protein is CATSKREGNTDTQYF.

The chain is built from TRBV18 and TRBJ2-5; D unresolved. V was cut by 6 bases and J by 1 base, with 12 bases left in between. Looked up from germline, CDR1 is KGHSH and CDR2 is LQKENI. CDR3 length equals 14 residues. CDR3 sequence (DNA): TGTGCCAGCTCGGCGGTACAAACCCAAGAGACCCAGTACTTC. It translates to CASSAVQTQETQYF.

The J gene is TRBJ1-4, the V gene TRBV7-2; 8 positions agree with TRBD1. Germline CDR1 and CDR2: SGHTA and FQGNSA. The CDR3 has 15 amino acids. V lost 5 bases, J lost 5 bases, and 7 bases stayed unmatched. DNA for the CDR3: TGTGCCAGCAGCGCCGACAGGGGAAGAAATGAAAAACTGTTTTTT. Translation gives CASSADRGRNEKLFF. Combining the CDR3 with reference TRBV7-2 and TRBJ1-4 gives the whole variable domain GAGVSQSPSNKVTEKGKDVELRCDPISGHTALYWYRQSLGQGLEFLIYFQGNSAPDKSGLPSDRFSAERTGGSVSTLTIQRTQQEDSAVYLCASSADRGRNEKLFFGSGTQLSVL.

The chain couples TRBV30 to TRBJ2-4, with a weak D call TRBD1 (6 bases). The germline V gene encodes CDR1 GTSNPN and CDR2 SVGIG (reference sequence). V dropped 8 bases and J dropped 1 base, with 12 bases sitting between them. The CDR3 length is 13 residues. The CDR3 reads CAGTGMAKNIQYF. CDR3 nucleotide sequence: TGTGCCGGAACAGGGATGGCCAAAAACATTCAGTACTTC. Full variable domain (remainder filled in from reference TRBV30 and TRBJ2-4): SQTIHQWPATLVQPVGSPLSLECTVEGTSNPNLYWYRQAAGRGLQLLFYSVGIGQISSEVPQNLSASRPQDRQFILSSKKLLLSDSGFYLCAGTGMAKNIQYFGAGTRLSVL.

This clone has just a few counts. The rearrangement uses TRBV6-5 and TRBJ1-6; D possibly corresponds to TRBD1 (6 bases). V was trimmed by 5 bases and J by 9 bases, leaving 11 bases between them. The CDR3 has 13 residues. Germline CDR1 MNHEY, CDR2 SVGAGI. The CDR3 DNA sequence: TGTGCCAGCAGTCAGGGGTTGAGTTCACCCCTCCACTTT. It translates to CASSQGLSSPLHF.

V and J are TRBV12-2 and TRBJ2-5; TRBD2 reflects the table's D call only, with no check against the DNA. TRBV12-2 is recorded as a pseudogene. The CDR3 sequence is 17 residues long. The CDR3 protein is CASRLVGAGGIQETQYF. CDR3 nucleotides: TGTGCAAGTCGCTTAGTCGGGGCGGGGGGCATCCAAGAGACCCAGTACTTC.

The chain links TRBV10-3 to TRBJ2-5; tentatively, D is TRBD1 (6 bases). The CDR3 runs 13 residues. The germline V gene has CDR1 ENHRY and CDR2 SYGVKD. V lost 4 bases to trimming and J lost 2 bases, with 8 bases between them. The DNA for the CDR3 is TGTGCCATCAGTGGACAGGCTCAAGAGACCCAGTACTTC. Amino acids: CAISGQAQETQYF.

This chain joins TRBV19 and TRBJ1-6, with D possibly TRBD1 on 6 matching bases. From germline, CDR1 is LNHDA and CDR2 SQIVND (reference sequence). The CDR3 is 14 amino acids. V lost 7 bases and J 7 bases, leaving 14 bases between the germline ends. CDR3 in amino acids: CASTSGQINSPLHF. The CDR3 coding sequence is TGTGCCAGTACCTCCGGACAGATCAATTCACCCCTCCACTTT.

The chain is built from TRBV5-1 and TRBJ2-7; TRBD2 is a possible D gene (5 bases). Germline values: CDR1 SGHRS, CDR2 YFSETQ. The CDR3 loop spans 13 amino acids. Trimming took off 4 bases at V and 4 bases at J, with 12 bases between the two ends. CDR3 sequence reads: CASSAIRGYEQYF. DNA for the CDR3: TGCGCCAGCAGCGCGATAAGAGGGTACGAGCAGTACTTC.

This rearrangement joins TRBV7-8 to TRBJ1-5; tentatively, D is TRBD1 (6 bases). This CDR3 is 15 amino acids long. Per germline, CDR1 SGHVS and CDR2 FQNEAQ. Trimming left V 0 bases short and J 6 bases short, with 12 bases between. The CDR3: CASSLADSSAQPQHF. In DNA form, the CDR3 reads TGTGCCAGCAGCTTAGCGGACAGTAGCGCTCAGCCCCAGCATTTT.